These 11 T cell receptor beta chains share one sample of origin, sequenced in a study of chemoradiotherapy in HPV16-positive cancers. TCRdb's copy holds only in-frame clones and misses some; the assay was immunoSEQ multiplex PCR. The data show 30,000 to 35,000 clones, 89% seen once. This specimen was blood, taken from a patient who underwent chemoradiotherapy. These receptor sequences come from a human donor with HPV-associated anogenital cancer.

CDR3 in amino acids: CSAGGGQPQHF. CDR3 sequence (DNA): TGCAGTGCCGGGGGAGGTCAGCCCCAGCATTTT. The chain couples TRBV20-1 to TRBJ1-5, with D possibly TRBD1 on 5 matching bases. Per the germline V gene, CDR1 is DFQATT and CDR2 is SNEGSKA (reference sequence). CDR3 length: 11 residues. The V end was cut by 6 bases, the J end by 6 bases, with 9 bases between.

This chain uses TRBV6-5 with TRBJ1-5, with unresolved D. V lost 2 bases and J lost 7, with 6 bases in between. Germline V gene data show CDR1 as MNHEY and CDR2 as SVGAGI. The CDR3 consists of 12 residues. CDR3 nucleotide sequence: TGTGCCAGCAGTTACGCTGCCCAGCCCCAGCATTTT. Protein: CASSYAAQPQHF.

V usage is TRBV30 and J usage is TRBJ2-5; no clear D. The V and J ends lost 3 bases and 6 bases respectively, with 11 bases between them. The CDR3 loop spans 12 amino acids. CDR1 is GTSNPN and CDR2 is SVGIG in the germline V gene (reference sequence). The chain's CDR3 is CAWSSLAQTQYF. The CDR3 coding sequence is TGTGCCTGGAGCTCCCTGGCGCAGACCCAGTACTTC.

This clone occurred once. This sequence joins TRBV7-2 and TRBJ2-2; D is uncertain. This CDR3 spans 15 amino acids. The germline V gene has CDR1 SGHTA and CDR2 FQGNSA. The V and J ends lost 1 base and 2 bases respectively, with 8 bases between them. CDR3 DNA sequence: TGTGCCAGCAGCTTAGTGTCTAGAAACACCGGGGAGCTGTTTTTT. As protein: CASSLVSRNTGELFF.

About this clone itself: The junction departs from germline at one end; a sequencing error may be responsible. The chain carries TRBV27 and TRBJ2-7; weak D call: TRBD1 (6 bases). The CDR3 spans 14 residues. Germline V lookup: CDR1 MNHEY, CDR2 SMNVEV (reference sequence). For the CDR3, the DNA is TGTGCCAGCAGTCTATCTGGGGGCCCCTACGAGCAGTACTTC. It encodes CASSLSGGPYEQYF.

This chain uses TRBV10-3 with TRBJ1-6, with D unresolved. Germline CDR1 ENHRY, CDR2 SYGVKD. V lost 4 bases, J lost 5 bases, and 18 bases lay in between. The CDR3 contains 17 residues. The CDR3 region has the DNA TGTGCCATCAGTGGGATGGCAGGCAACCTCAATAATTCACCCCTCCACTTT. Amino acid sequence: CAISGMAGNLNNSPLHF.

V and J are TRBV11-3 and TRBJ2-1; 10 positions match TRBD2. The CDR3 sequence is 16 residues long. V gave up 2 bases and J gave up 8 bases; unmatched junction bases: 9. Germline assignment: CDR1 SGHNT and CDR2 YENEEA. The chain's CDR3 is CASSLSALAGRHEQFF. The CDR3 DNA is TGTGCCAGCAGCTTATCGGCACTAGCGGGAAGGCATGAGCAGTTCTTC.

The DNA for the CDR3 is TGTGCCAGCAGCTGGTACAGGGGGCAGACCGGGGAGCTGTTTTTT. This encodes CASSWYRGQTGELFF. The chain carries TRBV11-2 and TRBJ2-2; TRBD1 aligns across 9 bases. CDR3 length: 15 amino acids. CDR1 SGHAT and CDR2 FQNNGV come from the germline V gene. The V gene end was trimmed by 4 bases and the J gene end by 5 bases; junction bases not matched to a gene: 5. The variable domain in full, with the rest retrieved from reference TRBV11-2 and TRBJ2-2, is EAGVAQSPRYKIIEKRQSVAFWCNPISGHATLYWYQQILGQGPKLLIQFQNNGVVDDSQLPKDRFSAERLKGVDSTLKIQPAKLEDSAVYLCASSWYRGQTGELFFGEGSRLTVL.

V and J are TRBV2 and TRBJ2-2; D might be TRBD2 (6 bases). Trimming removed 2 bases from V and 2 bases from J, with 9 bases in between. The CDR3 totals 15 residues. CDR1 is SNHLY and CDR2 is FYNNEI in the germline V gene. The CDR3: CASSESGLNTGELFF. CDR3 DNA sequence: TGTGCCAGCAGTGAATCGGGACTCAACACCGGGGAGCTGTTTTTT.

This sequence joins TRBV7-2 and TRBJ2-5; D is possibly TRBD1 or TRBD2 (5 bases each). Germline loops: CDR1 SGHTA, CDR2 FQGNSA. Trimming removed 1 base at V and 2 bases at J, with 14 bases between. CDR3 length equals 16 residues. The CDR3 nucleotides read TGTGCCAGCAGCTTAGTAGTGGGGACGGGGCAAGAGACCCAGTACTTC. Translated: CASSLVVGTGQETQYF.

The V gene is TRBV5-1, the J gene TRBJ2-2; 12 positions match TRBD2. There are 16 residues in the CDR3. In germline, CDR1 is SGHRS, CDR2 YFSETQ. Trimming at V came to 3 bases and at J to 5 bases, leaving 5 bases not matched to a gene. The CDR3 sequence is CASSYRTSGNTGELFF. The CDR3 region has the DNA TGCGCCAGCAGCTACAGGACTAGCGGGAATACCGGGGAGCTGTTTTTT.